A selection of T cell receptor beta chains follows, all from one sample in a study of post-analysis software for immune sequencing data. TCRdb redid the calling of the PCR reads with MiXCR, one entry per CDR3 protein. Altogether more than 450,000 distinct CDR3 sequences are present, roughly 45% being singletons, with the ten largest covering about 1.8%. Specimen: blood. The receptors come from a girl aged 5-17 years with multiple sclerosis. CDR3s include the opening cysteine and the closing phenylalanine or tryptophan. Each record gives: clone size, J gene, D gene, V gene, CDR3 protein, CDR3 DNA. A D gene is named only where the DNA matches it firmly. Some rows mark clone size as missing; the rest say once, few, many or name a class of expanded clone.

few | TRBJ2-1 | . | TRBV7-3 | CASSLTKDSTYNEQFF | TGTGCCAGCAGCTTAACAAAGGACAGCACCTACAATGAGCAGTTCTTC
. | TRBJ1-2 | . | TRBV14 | CASSQTHRVDGYTF | TGTGCCAGCAGCCAAACCCACAGGGTCGATGGCTACACCTTC
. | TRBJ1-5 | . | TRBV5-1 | CASSLEGGRGQPQHF | TGCGCCAGCAGCTTGGAAGGGGGGCGCGGTCAGCCCCAGCATTTT
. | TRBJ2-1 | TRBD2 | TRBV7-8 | CASSEAPGLVSNEQFF | TGTGCCAGCAGCGAAGCCCCGGGACTAGTGAGCAATGAGCAGTTCTTC
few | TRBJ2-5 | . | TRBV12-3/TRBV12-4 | CASSWNQGGETQYF | TGTGCCAGCAGTTGGAACCAGGGGGGAGAGACCCAGTACTTC
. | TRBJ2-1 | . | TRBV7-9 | CASSPIRFGSNEQFF | TGTGCCAGCAGCCCCATCAGGTTTGGTTCTAATGAGCAGTTCTTC
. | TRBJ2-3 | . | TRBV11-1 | CASSPGGATPGTDTQYF | TGTGCCAGCAGCCCTGGCGGGGCTACCCCTGGCACAGATACGCAGTATTTT
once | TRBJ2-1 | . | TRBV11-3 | CAGSLALQAGSDGEQFF | TGTGCCGGCAGCTTAGCTCTCCAAGCAGGTTCGGATGGTGAGCAGTTCTTC
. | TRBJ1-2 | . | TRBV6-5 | CASSYSGTYGYTF | TGTGCCAGCAGTTACTCGGGGACCTATGGCTACACCTTC
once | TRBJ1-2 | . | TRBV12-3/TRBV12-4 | CASRRRDGVLGGYTF | TGTGCCAGCAGGCGCCGGGATGGTGTTTTGGGTGGCTACACCTTC
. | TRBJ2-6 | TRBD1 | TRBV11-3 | CASSHRDRDGANVLTF | TGTGCCAGCAGCCACCGGGACAGGGACGGGGCCAACGTCCTGACTTTC
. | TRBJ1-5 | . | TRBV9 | CASSVGQGLNQPQHF | TGTGCCAGCAGCGTAGGCCAGGGCCTCAATCAGCCCCAGCATTTT
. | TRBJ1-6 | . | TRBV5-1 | CASSLAIRDSSSPLHF | TGCGCCAGCAGCTTGGCGATCCGGGACTCTAGTTCACCCCTCCACTTT
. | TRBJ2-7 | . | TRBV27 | CASSFVGVNYEQYF | TGTGCCAGCAGTTTCGTAGGAGTTAACTACGAGCAGTACTTC
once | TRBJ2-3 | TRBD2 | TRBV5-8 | CASSGAGAQDADTQYF | TGTGCCAGCAGCGGAGCGGGGGCTCAAGATGCAGATACGCAGTATTTT
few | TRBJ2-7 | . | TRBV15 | CATSRVGGAAYEQYF | TGTGCCACCAGCAGAGTTGGCGGGGCGGCCTACGAGCAGTACTTC
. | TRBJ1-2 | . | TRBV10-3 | CAISAYEPGQALGYTF | TGTGCCATCAGTGCCTATGAACCGGGACAAGCCTTGGGCTACACCTTC
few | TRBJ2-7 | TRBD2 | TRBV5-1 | CASRSGSVYEQYF | TGCGCCAGCAGAAGCGGGAGTGTCTACGAGCAGTACTTC
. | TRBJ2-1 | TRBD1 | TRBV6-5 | CASGYSRTGGYNEQFF | TGTGCCAGCGGTTACTCTCGGACAGGGGGCTACAATGAGCAGTTCTTC
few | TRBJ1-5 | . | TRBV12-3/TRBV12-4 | CASRRQDNQPQHF | TGTGCCAGCAGGCGACAGGACAATCAGCCCCAGCATTTT
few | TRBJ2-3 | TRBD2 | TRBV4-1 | CASSQEGLARDTQYF | TGCGCCAGCAGCCAAGAGGGACTAGCAAGAGATACGCAGTATTTT
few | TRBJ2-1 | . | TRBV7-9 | CASSPILRREQFF | TGTGCCAGCAGCCCTATCCTCAGAAGAGAGCAGTTCTTC
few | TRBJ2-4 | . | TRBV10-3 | CAISESTKNIQYF | TGTGCCATCAGTGAGTCAACCAAAAACATTCAGTACTTC
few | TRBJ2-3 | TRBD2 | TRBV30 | CALGEGGRTDTQYF | TGTGCCCTTGGGGAGGGAGGACGCACAGATACGCAGTATTTT
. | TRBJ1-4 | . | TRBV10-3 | CAISERWGAPARLFF | TGTGCCATCAGTGAGAGGTGGGGGGCACCAGCCCGGCTGTTTTTT
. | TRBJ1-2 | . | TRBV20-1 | CSARSGGQGNYGYTF | TGCAGTGCCAGAAGCGGGGGGCAGGGAAACTATGGCTACACCTTC
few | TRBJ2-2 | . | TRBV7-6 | CASSFLRELVGLGAGELFF | TGTGCCAGCAGCTTTCTTCGCGAACTAGTGGGACTTGGGGCCGGGGAGCTGTTTTTT
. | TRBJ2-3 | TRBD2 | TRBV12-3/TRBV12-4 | CASGGGGTYTDTQYF | TGTGCCAGCGGTGGCGGGGGGACCTACACAGATACGCAGTATTTT
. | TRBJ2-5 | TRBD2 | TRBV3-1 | CASSLGLAGVQETQYF | TGTGCCAGCAGCCTCGGACTAGCGGGGGTTCAAGAGACCCAGTACTTC
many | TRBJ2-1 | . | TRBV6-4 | CASSDKEGAYNEQFF | TGTGCCAGCAGTGATAAAGAGGGGGCCTACAATGAGCAGTTCTTC
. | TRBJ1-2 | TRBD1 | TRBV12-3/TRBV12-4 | CASRGDRERNYGYTF | TGTGCCAGCAGGGGGGACAGGGAGAGGAACTATGGCTACACCTTC
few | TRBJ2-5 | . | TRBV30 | CAWSATVRGETQYF | TGTGCCTGGAGTGCGACAGTCCGAGGGGAGACCCAGTACTTC
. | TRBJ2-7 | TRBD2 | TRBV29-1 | CSANSGLAAGYEQYF | TGCAGCGCCAACTCCGGGCTAGCGGCTGGCTACGAGCAGTACTTC
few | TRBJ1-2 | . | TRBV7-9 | CASSLDPYRYTF | TGTGCCAGCAGCTTAGACCCGTATCGCTACACCTTC
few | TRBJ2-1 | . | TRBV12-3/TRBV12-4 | CASSPKGKHNEQFF | TGTGCCAGCAGCCCCAAGGGCAAGCACAATGAGCAGTTCTTC
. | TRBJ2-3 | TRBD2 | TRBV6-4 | CASSETASGGTDTQYF | TGTGCCAGCAGTGAAACGGCTAGCGGGGGCACAGATACGCAGTATTTT
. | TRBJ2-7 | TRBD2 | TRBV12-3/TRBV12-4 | CASSSRLAGEYEQYF | TGTGCCAGCAGTTCACGACTAGCGGGAGAGTACGAGCAGTACTTC
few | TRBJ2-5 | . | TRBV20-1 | CSAYRVGETQYF | TGCAGTGCCTACAGGGTCGGGGAGACCCAGTACTTC
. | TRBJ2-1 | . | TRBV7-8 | CASAFGDREQFF | TGTGCCAGCGCCTTCGGGGACCGCGAGCAGTTCTTC
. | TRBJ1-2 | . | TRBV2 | CASILGRDYGYTF | TGTGCCAGCATCCTGGGCCGGGATTATGGCTACACCTTC
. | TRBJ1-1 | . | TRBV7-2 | CASSLDFTTEAFF | TGTGCCAGCAGCTTAGATTTCACCACTGAAGCTTTCTTT
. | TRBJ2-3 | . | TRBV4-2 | CASSQAVARVRYSTDTQYF | TGTGCCAGCAGCCAAGCAGTAGCTCGCGTTAGGTATAGCACAGATACGCAGTATTTT
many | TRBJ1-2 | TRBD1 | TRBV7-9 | CASSPGQGQGYTF | TGTGCCAGCAGCCCAGGACAGGGGCAGGGCTACACCTTC
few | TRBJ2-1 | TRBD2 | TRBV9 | CASSVDSGSNNEQFF | TGTGCCAGCAGCGTAGACAGCGGGAGCAACAATGAGCAGTTCTTC
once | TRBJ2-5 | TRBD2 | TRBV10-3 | CAISESGREGEQYF | TGTGCCATCAGTGAGTCGGGGAGGGAGGGAGAGCAGTACTTC
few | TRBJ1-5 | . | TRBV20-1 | CSATGHSNQPQHF | TGCAGTGCTACAGGGCACAGCAATCAGCCCCAGCATTTT